This T cell receptor beta chain was found in a study of shared clonotypes between healthy human individuals. Method: immunoSEQ multiplex PCR; TCRdb's copy keeps in-frame clones and lacks some. This table holds some 2,000,000 clones, roughly 94% found once. The receptor comes from a young man in good health. Sequencing was done on a sample of naive CD4+ T cells sorted from blood. Specified subset: CD45RA+ positively selected.

This chain's CDR3 is CASSYRGVSSTEAFF. CDR3 DNA: TGTGCCAGCAGCTACAGGGGGGTTAGTTCCACTGAAGCTTTCTTT. The V call is TRBV11-2, the J call TRBJ1-1; 8 nucleotides match TRBD1. Germline V gene sequence: CDR1 SGHAT, CDR2 FQNNGV. The CDR3 contains 15 residues. With V trimmed by 4 bases and J by 4 bases, 8 bases remained unmatched.